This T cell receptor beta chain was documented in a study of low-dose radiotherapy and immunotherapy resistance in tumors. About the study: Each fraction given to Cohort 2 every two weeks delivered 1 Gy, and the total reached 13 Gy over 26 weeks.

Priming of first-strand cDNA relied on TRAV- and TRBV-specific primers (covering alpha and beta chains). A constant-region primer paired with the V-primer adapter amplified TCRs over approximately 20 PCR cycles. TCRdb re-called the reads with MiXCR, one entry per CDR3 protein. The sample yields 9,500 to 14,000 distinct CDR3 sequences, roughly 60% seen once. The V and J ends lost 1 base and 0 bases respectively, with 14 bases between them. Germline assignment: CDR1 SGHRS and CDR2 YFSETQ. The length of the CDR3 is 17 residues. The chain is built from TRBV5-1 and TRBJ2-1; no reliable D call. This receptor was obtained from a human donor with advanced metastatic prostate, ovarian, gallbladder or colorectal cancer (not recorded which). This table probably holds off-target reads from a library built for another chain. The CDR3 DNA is TGCGCCAGCAGCTTGTTCCGGGTGTCGGGCTCCTACAATGAGCAGTTCTTC. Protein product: CASSLFRVSGSYNEQFF.